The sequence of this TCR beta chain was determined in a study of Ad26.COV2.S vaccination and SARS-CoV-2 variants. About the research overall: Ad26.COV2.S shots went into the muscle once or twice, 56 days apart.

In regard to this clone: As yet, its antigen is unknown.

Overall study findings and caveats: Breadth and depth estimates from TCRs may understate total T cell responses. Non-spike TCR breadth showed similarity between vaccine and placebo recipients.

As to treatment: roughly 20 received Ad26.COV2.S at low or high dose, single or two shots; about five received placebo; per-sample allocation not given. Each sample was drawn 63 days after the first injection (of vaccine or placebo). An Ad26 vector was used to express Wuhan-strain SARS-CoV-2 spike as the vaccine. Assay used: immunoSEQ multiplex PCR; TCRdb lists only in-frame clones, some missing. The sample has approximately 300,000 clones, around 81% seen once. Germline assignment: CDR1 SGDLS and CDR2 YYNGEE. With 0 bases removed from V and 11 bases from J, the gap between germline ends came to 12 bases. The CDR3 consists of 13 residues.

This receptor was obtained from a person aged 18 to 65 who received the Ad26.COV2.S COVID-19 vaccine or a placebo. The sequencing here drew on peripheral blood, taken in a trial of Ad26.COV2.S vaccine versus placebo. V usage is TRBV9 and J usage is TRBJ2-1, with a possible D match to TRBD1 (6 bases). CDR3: CASSVDRQDQQFF. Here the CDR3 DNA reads TGTGCCAGCAGCGTAGATCGACAGGACCAGCAGTTCTTC.